The 25 T cell receptor beta chains reported below all come from one sample, sequenced in a study of blood T cell repertoires in COVID-19. Assay: immunoSEQ multiplex PCR; the TCRdb copy retains only in-frame clones and omits some. The repertoire has about 250,000 clones, about 82% of them found once; the top ten carry about 5.1%. The material sequenced was peripheral blood. The origin of the receptors is a man aged 50 to 60 with COVID-19, enrolled during active disease.

The sample holds one count of this clone. The chain recombines TRBV6-6 with TRBJ2-7; TRBD1 matches 9 bases. Per the germline V gene, CDR1 is MNHNY and CDR2 is SVGAGI (reference sequence). CDR3 length equals 14 residues. V shed 4 bases, J shed 5 bases, and the junction held 6 bases outside the gene matches. CDR3 loop: CASSSGQGGHEQYF. CDR3 sequence (DNA): TGTGCCAGCAGTTCGGGACAGGGTGGCCACGAGCAGTACTTC.

V is TRBV3-1 (or the pseudogene TRBV3-2) and J is TRBJ1-1; D is ambiguous. The V end lost 2 bases, the J end lost 5 bases, and 12 bases lay between the germline ends. This CDR3 spans 14 amino acids. CDR1 is LGHDT, CDR2 YNNKEL, per germline (reference sequence). For the CDR3, the DNA is TGTGCCAGCAGCCAATCACGGGTTTGGACTGAAGCTTTCTTT. Translating it yields CASSQSRVWTEAFF.

In its sample, this clone was seen once. The sample contains more than one DNA sequence encoding this CDR3. The chain recombines TRBV15 with TRBJ2-2; TRBD1 might be the D (5 bases). Between the trimmed V and J ends, which lost 3 bases and 6 bases, there was a span of 5 bases. There are 12 residues in the CDR3. The germline CDR1 and CDR2 sequences are LNHNV and YYDKDF (reference sequence). The CDR3 spells CATSRGPGELFF. DNA of the CDR3: TGTGCCACCAGCAGGGGGCCCGGGGAGCTGTTTTTT.

The chain recombines TRBV20-1 with TRBJ1-1, with D uncertain. The germline V and J ends were trimmed by 5 bases and 5 bases, with 9 bases remaining between them. The V gene's germline CDR1 is DFQATT and CDR2 SNEGSKA (reference sequence). This CDR3 region has 11 residues. CDR3 sequence reads: CSAAVVTEAFF. CDR3 bases: TGCAGTGCTGCGGTCGTGACTGAAGCTTTCTTT.

The rearrangement uses TRBV7-8 and TRBJ2-7, with a weak D call TRBD1 (5 bases). This CDR3 contains 14 residues. Germline CDR1 is SGHVS and CDR2 is FQNEAQ. Trimming took off 5 bases at V and 5 bases at J, with 16 bases between the two ends. The CDR3 nucleotides read TGTGCCAGCAGCCCCTTTGGCAGGGCGAACGAGCAGTACTTC. The encoded protein is CASSPFGRANEQYF. The full variable domain, its missing parts supplied by reference TRBV7-8 and TRBJ2-7, is GAGVSQSPRYKVAKRGQDVALRCDPISGHVSLFWYQQALGQGPEFLTYFQNEAQLDKSGLPSDRFFAERPEGSVSTLKIQRTQQEDSAVYLCASSPFGRANEQYFGPGTRLTVT.

The chain has TRBV28 and TRBJ1-1; 7 positions agree with TRBD1. After removal of 5 bases from V and 4 bases from J, the junction contained 7 bases not matched to a gene. This CDR3 contains 14 residues. In germline, CDR1 is MDHEN, CDR2 SYDVKM. In nucleotides, the CDR3 is TGTGCCAGCAGTCCCTTACAGGGGCGCACTGAAGCTTTCTTT. It codes for CASSPLQGRTEAFF.

The chain couples TRBV3-1 (or the pseudogene TRBV3-2) to TRBJ1-3; D is unclear. This CDR3 region has 14 residues. Germline-derived CDR1 and CDR2 are LGHDT and YNNKEL (reference sequence). Trimming took 0 bases from V and 9 from J, leaving 12 bases between them. CDR3 bases: TGTGCCAGCAGCCAAGATCATACCACGAGCACCATATATTTT. Translated: CASSQDHTTSTIYF.

This clone was observed once. The chain uses TRBV4-1 and TRBJ2-2; maybe TRBD1 (6 bases). The V gene's germline CDR1 is MGHRA and CDR2 YSYEKL. V was cut by 3 bases and J by 6 bases, with 20 bases left in between. This CDR3 contains 17 residues. The CDR3 bases are TGCGCCAGCAGCCAGCCCAGGGGCAGGGGATCCCCCGGGGAGCTGTTTTTT. Translated, it gives CASSQPRGRGSPGELFF.

In its sample, this clone was seen once. The V and J genes are TRBV6-5 and TRBJ1-2, with D possibly being TRBD1 (6 bases). CDR1 MNHEY and CDR2 SVGAGI come from the germline V gene. The CDR3 has 13 residues. Trimming stripped 7 bases from V and 8 bases from J, with 17 bases between. The CDR3 bases are TGTGCCAGCAAGTTAAGGGGGAGGGGAGGCTACACCTTC. This sequence encodes CASKLRGRGGYTF.

This clone appeared once. Other DNA sequences within the sample encode an identical CDR3. This chain links TRBV10-3 with TRBJ1-1; 8 bases are a match to TRBD1. V shed 2 bases and J 2 bases; nucleotides not matched to a gene: 1. Germline CDR1 and CDR2: ENHRY and SYGVKD. CDR3 length: 14 amino acids. Here the CDR3 reads CAISEDRGNTEAFF. For the CDR3, the DNA is TGTGCCATCAGTGAGGACAGGGGAAACACTGAAGCTTTCTTT.

The gene calls are TRBV5-4 and TRBJ2-7, with D possibly TRBD1 on 5 matching bases. The CDR3 is 16 residues long. CDR1 is SGHNT and CDR2 is YYREEE in the germline V gene (reference sequence). Trimming stripped 0 bases from V and 2 bases from J, with 15 bases between. CDR3 sequence (DNA): TGTGCCAGCAGCTTGGGGCCGCAACAGGAAACCTACGAGCAGTACTTC. This encodes CASSLGPQQETYEQYF.

CDR3 nucleotide sequence: TGCGCCAGCAGCTTGGCGCCAGGGGCCACCGGGGAGACCCAGTACTTC. This codes for CASSLAPGATGETQYF. The V and J genes are TRBV5-1 and TRBJ2-5, with a possible D match to TRBD1 (6 bases). This CDR3 region has 16 residues. The germline V and J ends were trimmed by 0 bases and 5 bases, with 17 bases remaining between them. Germline-derived CDR1 and CDR2 are SGHRS and YFSETQ.

The chain employs TRBV7-6 and TRBJ2-4, with 7 bases matching TRBD2. The CDR3 spans 18 residues. Germline V gene sequence: CDR1 SGHVS, CDR2 FNYEAQ. The J segment lost 0 bases and the V segment lost 1 base, leaving 9 bases of the junction unmatched. The CDR3 sequence: CASSLELARDGAKNIQYF. The CDR3 region has the DNA TGTGCCAGCAGCTTAGAACTAGCGAGGGATGGAGCCAAAAACATTCAGTACTTC.

This clone was picked up a small number of times. The chain carries TRBV2 and TRBJ1-5; 7 positions match TRBD1. The junction had 4 bases not matched to a gene; V was cut back by 6 bases and J by 2 bases. The germline V gene has CDR1 SNHLY and CDR2 FYNNEI. This CDR3 contains 14 residues. Here the CDR3 DNA reads TGTGCCAGCAGGGGGGACAGCGGCAATCAGCCCCAGCATTTT. Translation: CASRGDSGNQPQHF.

The V gene is TRBV19, the J gene TRBJ1-5; 11 bases match TRBD1. There are 14 residues in the CDR3. Unmatched junction bases numbered 8, after V lost 10 bases and J lost 6 bases. The germline CDR1 and CDR2 sequences are LNHDA and SQIVND (reference sequence). DNA of the CDR3: TGTGCCACCAACCGGGACAGGGGGTTTCAGCCCCAGCATTTT. As protein: CATNRDRGFQPQHF.

This clone has a handful of counts. V gene TRBV4-2 combines with J gene TRBJ1-5; no definite D call. Germline V gene lookup returns CDR1 LGHNA and CDR2 YNFKEQ. The CDR3 sequence is 15 residues long. V was clipped by 0 bases and J by 4 bases, with 10 bases between them. CDR3 region: CASSQDERANQPQHF. The CDR3 nucleotides are TGTGCCAGCAGCCAAGATGAGAGAGCAAATCAGCCCCAGCATTTT.

The chain links TRBV5-4 to TRBJ2-3; the match to TRBD1 covers 7 bases. Trimming removed 0 bases from V and 15 bases from J; junction bases left unmatched: 7. CDR1 is SGHNT and CDR2 is YYREEE in the germline V gene (reference sequence). The CDR3 is 12 residues long. DNA of the CDR3: TGTGCCAGCAGCTTGGGACAGGGCTGGAAATATTTT. It is translated as CASSLGQGWKYF.

The genes are TRBV5-1 and TRBJ1-1; D uncertain. The CDR3 contains 14 residues. Germline-derived CDR1 and CDR2 are SGHRS and YFSETQ. V was shortened by 3 bases and J by 2 bases, with 11 bases between the two germline ends. CDR3 sequence (DNA): TGCGCCAGCAGCTGGGCCACGTCTAACACTGAAGCTTTCTTT. This codes for CASSWATSNTEAFF.

The V and J genes are TRBV7-8 and TRBJ1-6; TRBD1 is a possible D gene (5 bases). Germline CDR1 is SGHVS and CDR2 is FQNEAQ. The germline V and J ends were trimmed by 0 bases and 5 bases, with 11 bases remaining between them. The CDR3 runs to 16 residues. CDR3 in DNA: TGTGCCAGCAGCTTAGCACTTGGGGCGAATAATTCACCCCTCCACTTT. Translation gives CASSLALGANNSPLHF.

This clone was observed a handful of times. The genes are TRBV6-2 or TRBV6-3 and TRBJ2-1; 8 bases are shared with TRBD2. The CDR3 consists of 12 residues. Germline values: CDR1 MNHEY, CDR2 SVGEGT. The trim removed 1 base at V and 12 bases at J, leaving 2 bases unmatched. Here the CDR3 reads CASSYLTSVQFF. DNA for the CDR3: TGTGCCAGCAGTTACTTGACTAGCGTGCAGTTCTTC.

This clone came up a few times. J is TRBJ1-2 and V is TRBV24-1; D might be TRBD1 (6 bases). CDR3 size: 13 residues. V gave up 7 bases and J gave up 8 bases, with 16 bases separating them. Germline loops: CDR1 KGHDR, CDR2 SFDVKD. The CDR3 DNA is TGTGCCACCAGACAGGGTCAGCTGGGGGGCTACACCTTC. Protein: CATRQGQLGGYTF.

The V and J genes are TRBV30 and TRBJ1-5, with 7 positions matching TRBD1. CDR1 GTSNPN and CDR2 SVGIG come from the germline V gene (reference sequence). The CDR3 is 12 residues long. J gave up 5 bases and V 5 bases, and 3 bases lay outside the gene matches. CDR3 in amino acids: CAWDRDHQPQHF. CDR3 DNA: TGTGCCTGGGACAGGGACCATCAGCCCCAGCATTTT.

The DNA of the CDR3 is TGTGCCAGCAGCCCCCGGGGTGCCGGGGAGCTGTTTTTT. Translating it yields CASSPRGAGELFF. This chain connects TRBV11-2 to TRBJ2-2; a possible D gene is TRBD2 (5 bases). Trimming removed 5 bases at V and 6 bases at J, with 10 bases between. Per germline, CDR1 SGHAT and CDR2 FQNNGV. The length of the CDR3 is 13 residues.

The rearrangement uses TRBV4-3 and TRBJ1-1; 7 bases are shared with TRBD1. V lost 0 bases, J lost 5 bases, and 9 bases stayed unmatched. Germline lookup yields CDR1 LGHNA and CDR2 YSLEER. The CDR3 contains 16 residues. The CDR3, as DNA: TGCGCCAGCAGCCAAGATATAGCGACAGGGTGGACTGAAGCTTTCTTT. Its protein is CASSQDIATGWTEAFF.

The CDR3 loop is CASSDSVEMAGGQPQHF. CDR3 sequence (DNA): TGTGCCAGCAGTGATTCGGTCGAGATGGCAGGAGGGCAGCCCCAGCATTTT. J is TRBJ1-5 and V is TRBV6-1; D is ambiguous. This CDR3 comprises 17 residues. Germline-derived CDR1 and CDR2 are MNHNS and SASEGT. V was clipped by 3 bases and J by 7 bases, with 22 bases between them.